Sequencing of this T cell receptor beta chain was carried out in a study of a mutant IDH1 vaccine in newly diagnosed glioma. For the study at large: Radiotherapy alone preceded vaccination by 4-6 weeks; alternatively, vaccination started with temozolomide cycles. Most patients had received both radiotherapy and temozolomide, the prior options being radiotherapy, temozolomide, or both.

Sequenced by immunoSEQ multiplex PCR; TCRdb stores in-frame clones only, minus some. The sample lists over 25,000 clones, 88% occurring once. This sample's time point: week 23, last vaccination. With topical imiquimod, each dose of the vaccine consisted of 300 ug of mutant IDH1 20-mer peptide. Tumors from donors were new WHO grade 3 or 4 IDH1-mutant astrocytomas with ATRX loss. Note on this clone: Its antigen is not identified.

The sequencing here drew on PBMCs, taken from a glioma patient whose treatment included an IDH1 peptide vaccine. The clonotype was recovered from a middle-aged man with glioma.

The CDR3 sequence is CASSEVGGYTF. The CDR3 bases are TGTGCCAGCAGTGAAGTGGGTGGCTACACCTTC. The chain joins TRBV6-1 to TRBJ1-2; D gene uncertain. Germline CDR1 is MNHNS and CDR2 is SASEGT. Trimming cost V 1 base and J 7 bases, with 4 bases left between them. The CDR3 contains 11 residues.